This TCR beta chain was recorded in a study of blood T cell repertoires in COVID-19. Turning to the study itself: Sites in the United States, Italy and Spain provided acute and convalescent COVID-19 samples. Sources were T cells, B-cell-depleted T cells, or PBMCs; the material itself was cDNA or gDNA.

In germline, CDR1 is LNHDA, CDR2 SQIVND (reference sequence). The length of the CDR3 is 14 residues. V gave up 3 bases and J gave up 0 bases, with 5 bases separating them. Everyone who took part was roughly 18 to 89 years old, and they came from about 23 US areas. The study assigned cohorts using participant-reported clinical history. Here immunoSEQ multiplex PCR was the method, and the copy in TCRdb shows in-frame clones only, minus some. Altogether some 190,000 clones are present, over 75% being singletons, with the ten largest covering around 4.5%. The TCR comes from a man aged 25-45 years with acute COVID-19. The chain employs TRBV19 and TRBJ1-4; D is unresolved. The sample taken for sequencing was PBMCs or T cells enriched from blood (not recorded which). CDR3 sequence: CASSINPTNEKLFF. The CDR3 nucleotides are TGTGCCAGTAGTATCAATCCAACTAATGAAAAACTGTTTTTT.